Listed here is a single T cell receptor (beta chain). Its antigen is currently unknown. TCRdb reprocessed the RT-PCR reads with MiXCR, giving one entry per CDR3 protein. The table records 560,000 or so distinct CDR3 sequences, 6.5% to 8% of them present only once. The CDR3 covers 14 residues. V lost 7 bases and J lost 3, with 12 bases in between. CDR1 and CDR2 (germline): SNHLY, FYNNEI. The data were obtained in a study of response to subunit inactivated influenza vaccine. Study conclusions and caveats: Authors suggested that a seasonal influenza vaccination recruits few new T cells each time.

Here the sequenced sample was PBMCs from blood, taken roughly 24 months after vaccination. The TCR was taken from a man between 50 and 75 years old who received an inactivated influenza vaccine. The rearrangement links TRBV2 to TRBJ2-2; D is possibly TRBD2 (6 bases). In DNA, the CDR3 is TGTGCCAGCAAGTCGGGGGTTCACACCGGGGAGCTGTTTTTT. This encodes CASKSGVHTGELFF.